This T cell receptor beta chain came from a study of shared clonotypes between healthy human individuals. Study background: Per-donor plates numbered three CD4 naive, three CD4 memory, two CD8 naive and one CD8 memory.

Clones were read by immunoSEQ multiplex PCR, and TCRdb kept only the in-frame ones, dropping some. The table records about 2 million clones, 85% to 95% of them present only once. Partitioning of CD4+ cells yielded a CD45RA+ naive subset and a CD45RA-negative memory subset. Study-wide findings and caveats: Genetic and exposure-history diversity was limited by the small donor number.

With 4 bases removed from V and 4 bases from J, the gap between germline ends came to 14 bases. The CDR3 consists of 15 residues. Germline V gene lookup returns CDR1 MNHNS and CDR2 SASEGT. To note about this clone: Its matching antigen is unknown.

The J gene is TRBJ1-3, the V gene TRBV6-1, with D unresolved. Sequencing was performed on naive CD4+ T cells sorted from blood. Subset: CD45RA+ positively selected. This sequence originates from a man between 18 and 35 years old in good health. The CDR3 here is CASSVRRAVGNTIYF. CDR3 nucleotide sequence: TGTGCCAGCAGTGTAAGGCGGGCAGTGGGAAACACCATATATTTT.